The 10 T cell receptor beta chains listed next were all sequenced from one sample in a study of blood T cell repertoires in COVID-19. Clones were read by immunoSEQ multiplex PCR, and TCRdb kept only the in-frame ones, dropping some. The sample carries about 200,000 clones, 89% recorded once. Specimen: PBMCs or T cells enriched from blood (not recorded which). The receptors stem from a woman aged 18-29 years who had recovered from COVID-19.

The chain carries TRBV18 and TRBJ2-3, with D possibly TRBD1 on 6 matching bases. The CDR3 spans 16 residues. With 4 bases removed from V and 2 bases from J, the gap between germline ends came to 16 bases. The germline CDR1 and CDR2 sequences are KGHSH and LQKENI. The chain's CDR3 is CASSRRDTEVTDTQYF. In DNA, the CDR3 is TGTGCCAGCTCACGCCGGGACACCGAGGTCACAGATACGCAGTATTTT.

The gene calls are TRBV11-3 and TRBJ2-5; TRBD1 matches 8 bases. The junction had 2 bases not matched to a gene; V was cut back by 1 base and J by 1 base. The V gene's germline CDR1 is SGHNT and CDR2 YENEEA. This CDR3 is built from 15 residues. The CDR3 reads CASSLGQGTQETQYF. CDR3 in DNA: TGTGCCAGCAGCTTAGGACAGGGGACCCAAGAGACCCAGTACTTC.

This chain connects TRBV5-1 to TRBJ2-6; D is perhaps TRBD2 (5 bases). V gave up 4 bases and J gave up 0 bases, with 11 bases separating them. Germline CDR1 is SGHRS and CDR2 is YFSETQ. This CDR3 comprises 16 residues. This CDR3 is CASSKSGDSGANVLTF. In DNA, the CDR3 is TGCGCCAGCAGCAAGTCCGGGGACTCTGGGGCCAACGTCCTGACTTTC. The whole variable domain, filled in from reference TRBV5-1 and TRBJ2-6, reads KAGVTQTPRYLIKTRGQQVTLSCSPISGHRSVSWYQQTPGQGLQFLFEYFSETQRNKGNFPGRFSGRQFSNSRSEMNVSTLELGDSALYLCASSKSGDSGANVLTFGAGSRLTVL.

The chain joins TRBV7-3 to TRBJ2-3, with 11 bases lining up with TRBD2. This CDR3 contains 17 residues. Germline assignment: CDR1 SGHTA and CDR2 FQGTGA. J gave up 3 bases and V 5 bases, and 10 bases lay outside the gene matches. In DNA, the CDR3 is TGTGCCAGCAGCACCACTATAGCGGGGGGGCGGACAGATACGCAGTATTTT. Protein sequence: CASSTTIAGGRTDTQYF.

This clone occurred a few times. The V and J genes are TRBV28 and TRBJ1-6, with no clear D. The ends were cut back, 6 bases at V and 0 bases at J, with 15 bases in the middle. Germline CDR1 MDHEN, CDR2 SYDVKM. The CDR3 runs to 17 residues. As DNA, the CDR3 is TGTGCCAGCAGCTCTGGCCTGGGGAGCTCCTATAATTCACCCCTCCACTTT. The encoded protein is CASSSGLGSSYNSPLHF. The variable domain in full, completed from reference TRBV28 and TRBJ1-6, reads DVKVTQSSRYLVKRTGEKVFLECVQDMDHENMFWYRQDPGLGLRLIYFSYDVKMKEKGDIPEGYSVSREKKERFSLILESASTNQTSMYLCASSSGLGSSYNSPLHFGNGTRLTVT.

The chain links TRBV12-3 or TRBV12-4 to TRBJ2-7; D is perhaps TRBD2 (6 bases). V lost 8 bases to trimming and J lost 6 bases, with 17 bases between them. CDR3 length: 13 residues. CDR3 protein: CASASGGSGEQYF. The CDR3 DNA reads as TGTGCCAGCGCGAGTGGGGGGAGCGGCGAGCAGTACTTC.

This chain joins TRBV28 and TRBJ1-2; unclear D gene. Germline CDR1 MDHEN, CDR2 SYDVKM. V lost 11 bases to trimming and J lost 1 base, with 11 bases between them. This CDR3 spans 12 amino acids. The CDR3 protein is CAWGGLNYGYTF. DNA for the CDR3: TGTGCCTGGGGAGGACTTAACTATGGCTACACCTTC.

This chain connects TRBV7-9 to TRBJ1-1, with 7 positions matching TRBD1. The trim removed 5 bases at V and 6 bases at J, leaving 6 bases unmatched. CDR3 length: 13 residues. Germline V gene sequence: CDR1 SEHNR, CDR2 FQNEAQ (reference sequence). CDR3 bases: TGTGCCAGCAGCCCCAGGGGGACCTCTGAAGCTTTCTTT. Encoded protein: CASSPRGTSEAFF.

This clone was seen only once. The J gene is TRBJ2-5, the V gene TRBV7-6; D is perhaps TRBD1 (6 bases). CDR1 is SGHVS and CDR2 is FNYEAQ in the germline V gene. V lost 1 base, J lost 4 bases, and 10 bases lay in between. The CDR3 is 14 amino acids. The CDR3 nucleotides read TGTGCCAGCAGCTTAGGGACAGTGGGAGAGACCCAGTACTTC. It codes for CASSLGTVGETQYF.

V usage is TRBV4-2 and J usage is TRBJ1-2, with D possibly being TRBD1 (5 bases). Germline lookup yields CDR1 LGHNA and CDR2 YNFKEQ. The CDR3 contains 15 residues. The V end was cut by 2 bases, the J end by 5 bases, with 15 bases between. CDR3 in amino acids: CASSQSSRGVYGYTF. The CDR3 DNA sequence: TGTGCCAGCAGCCAATCATCCCGGGGGGTTTATGGCTACACCTTC.